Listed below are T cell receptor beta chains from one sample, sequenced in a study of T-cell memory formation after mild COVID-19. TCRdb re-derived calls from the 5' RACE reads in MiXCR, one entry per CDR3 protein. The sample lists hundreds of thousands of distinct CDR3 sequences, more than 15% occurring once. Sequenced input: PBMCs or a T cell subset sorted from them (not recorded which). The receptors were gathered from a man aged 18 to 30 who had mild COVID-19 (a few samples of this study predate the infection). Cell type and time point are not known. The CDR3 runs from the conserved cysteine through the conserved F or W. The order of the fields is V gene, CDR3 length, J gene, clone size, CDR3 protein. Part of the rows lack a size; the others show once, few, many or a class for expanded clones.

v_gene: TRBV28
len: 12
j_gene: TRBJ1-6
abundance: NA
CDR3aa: CASSTRGITLHF

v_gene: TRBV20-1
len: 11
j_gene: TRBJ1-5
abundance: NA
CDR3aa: CSVAGNQPQHF

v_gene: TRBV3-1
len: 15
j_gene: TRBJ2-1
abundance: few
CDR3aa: CASSHWSGGASEQFF

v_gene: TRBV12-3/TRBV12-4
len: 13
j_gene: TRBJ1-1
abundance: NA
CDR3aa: CASQLEVDTEAFF

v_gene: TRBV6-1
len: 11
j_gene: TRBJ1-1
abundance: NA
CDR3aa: CASSWRDEAFF

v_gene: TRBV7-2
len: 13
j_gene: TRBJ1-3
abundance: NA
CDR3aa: CASSLAGRNTIYF

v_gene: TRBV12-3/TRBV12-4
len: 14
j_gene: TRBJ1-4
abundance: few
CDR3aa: CASSLMGASEKLFF

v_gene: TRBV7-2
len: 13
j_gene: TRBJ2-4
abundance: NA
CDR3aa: CASSQPSTDIQYF

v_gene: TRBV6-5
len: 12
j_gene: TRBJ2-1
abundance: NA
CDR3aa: CASSHSENEQFF

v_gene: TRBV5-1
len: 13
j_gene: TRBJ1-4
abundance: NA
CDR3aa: CASSLGADEKLFF

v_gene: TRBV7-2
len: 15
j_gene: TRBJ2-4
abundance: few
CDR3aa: CASSPSEGAQNIQYF

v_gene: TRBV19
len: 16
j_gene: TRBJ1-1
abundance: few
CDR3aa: CATALHPGGLDTEAFF

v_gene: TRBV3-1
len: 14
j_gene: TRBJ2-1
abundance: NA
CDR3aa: CASSGSGGAYEQFF

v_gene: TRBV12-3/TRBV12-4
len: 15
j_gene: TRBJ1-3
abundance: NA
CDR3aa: CASTLGQTSGNTIYF